The sequence of this T cell receptor beta chain was determined in a study of shared clonotypes between healthy human individuals. Study findings and constraints: Sample collection involved blood only; tissue repertoires are likely different. Expectations were that clonotype sharing among donors would be affected by sequencing depth. Of the naive CD4 clonotypes, approximately 5% were shared across several donors.

CD45RO-negative, CCR7-selected cells formed the naive CD8 fraction, which excluded terminally differentiated effector memory CD45RA+ cells. Adult donors, all healthy and HIV-negative, had no recent acute infections or vaccinations. Trimming took 5 bases from V and 0 from J, leaving 17 bases between them. The CDR3 runs to 16 residues. Germline V CDR1 and CDR2: SGHNT, YYREEE (reference sequence). Libraries were prepared by immunoSEQ multiplex PCR; TCRdb keeps only in-frame clonotypes and omits some of them. The data show hundreds of thousands of clones, approximately 96% seen once. Of note for this clone: Its antigen is unknown.

The sequenced material came from naive CD8+ T cells sorted from blood. This chain links TRBV5-4 with TRBJ1-1; a weak D match, TRBD1 (6 bases). This clonotype originated in a woman in her 30s in good health. In nucleotides, the CDR3 is TGTGCCAGCAGTCAAGATCCGGGACAACTGAACACTGAAGCTTTCTTT. It translates to CASSQDPGQLNTEAFF.